The clone carrying this T cell receptor beta chain has a count of ten or more. The target antigen is unknown. The sample comes from a study of T cell repertoires in cytomegalovirus infection. Background on the study: Based on public TCR beta signatures, there were indications of CMV infection and of a matching HLA type.

TCRdb redid the calling of the reads with MiXCR, one entry per CDR3 protein. Of 200,000 to 300,000 distinct CDR3 sequences listed, 12% were seen once; the top ten hold approximately 1.6%. V was pared by 0 bases and J by 2 bases, with 6 bases of the junction left unmatched. The CDR3 has 16 amino acids. From germline, CDR1 is SGHTA and CDR2 FQGNSA. Study-level findings and limits: Accumulated public TCR beta family frequency recognized individuals carrying CMV together with the relevant HLA. Within the response measured ex vivo, HLA-C-restricted CMV-specific TCR beta clonotypes were dominant.

Sequencing input: PBMCs. This clonotype originated in a human donor in good health (CMV status not recorded). Some clones in this sample may be carry-over from other donors' samples. The chain couples TRBV7-2 to TRBJ2-5; TRBD1 matches at 7 bases. The CDR3 protein is CASSLAGGRIQETQYF. CDR3 nucleotide sequence: TGTGCCAGCAGCTTAGCAGGGGGCAGGATACAAGAGACCCAGTACTTC.